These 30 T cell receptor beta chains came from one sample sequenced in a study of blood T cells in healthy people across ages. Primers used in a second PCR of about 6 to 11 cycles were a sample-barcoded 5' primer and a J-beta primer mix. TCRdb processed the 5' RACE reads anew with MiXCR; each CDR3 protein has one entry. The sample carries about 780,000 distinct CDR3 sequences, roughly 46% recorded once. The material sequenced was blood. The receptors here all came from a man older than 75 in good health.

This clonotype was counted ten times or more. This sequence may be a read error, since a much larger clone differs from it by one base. CDR3 DNA sequence: TGTGCCACCAGCAAGGGCGGGGGGGACAGCTCCTACGAGCAGTACTTC. This codes for CATSKGGGDSSYEQYF. The rearrangement uses TRBV15 and TRBJ2-7; 9 nucleotides match TRBD2. This CDR3 is built from 16 residues. With V trimmed by 4 bases and J by 0 bases, 7 bases remained unmatched. In germline, CDR1 is LNHNV, CDR2 YYDKDF (reference sequence). The full variable domain, with the rest looked up from reference TRBV15 and TRBJ2-7, is DAMVIQNPRYQVTQFGKPVTLSCSQTLNHNVMYWYQQKSSQAPKLLFHYYDKDFNNEADTPDNFQSRRPNTSFCFLDIRSPGLGDTAMYLCATSKGGGDSSYEQYFGPGTRLTVT.

CDR3 sequence reads: CASSATGAEQYF. The CDR3 DNA sequence: TGTGCCAGCAGCGCTACAGGGGCCGAGCAGTACTTC. The genes are TRBV5-5 and TRBJ2-7; TRBD1 aligns across 7 bases. The CDR3 consists of 12 residues. In germline, CDR1 is SGHKS, CDR2 YYEKEE (reference sequence). V lost 4 bases, J lost 6 bases, and 4 bases stayed unmatched. Looking up the rest from reference TRBV5-5 and TRBJ2-7 gives the full variable domain: DAGVTQSPTHLIKTRGQQVTLRCSPISGHKSVSWYQQVLGQGPQFIFQYYEKEERGRGNFPDRFSARQFPNYSSELNVNALLLGDSALYLCASSATGAEQYFGPGTRLTVT.

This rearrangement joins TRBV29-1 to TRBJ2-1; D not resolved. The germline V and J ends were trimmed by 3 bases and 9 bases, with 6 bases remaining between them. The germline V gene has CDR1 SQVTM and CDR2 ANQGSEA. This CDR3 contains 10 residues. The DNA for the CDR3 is TGCAGCGTTGACGCGGCTGAGCAGTTCTTC. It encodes CSVDAAEQFF.

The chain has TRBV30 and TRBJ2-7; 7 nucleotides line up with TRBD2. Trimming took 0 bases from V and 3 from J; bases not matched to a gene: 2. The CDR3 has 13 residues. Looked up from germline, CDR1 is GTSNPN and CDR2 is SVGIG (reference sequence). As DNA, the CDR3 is TGTGCCTGGAGTGTATCGGGGGGCTACGAGCAGTACTTC. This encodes CAWSVSGGYEQYF.

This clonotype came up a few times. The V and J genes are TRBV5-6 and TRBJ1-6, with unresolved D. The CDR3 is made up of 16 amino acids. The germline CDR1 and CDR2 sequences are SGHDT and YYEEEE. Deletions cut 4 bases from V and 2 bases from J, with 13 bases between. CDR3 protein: CASSRERRTYNSPLHF. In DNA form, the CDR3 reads TGTGCCAGCAGCCGCGAGAGGAGGACCTATAATTCACCCCTCCACTTT.

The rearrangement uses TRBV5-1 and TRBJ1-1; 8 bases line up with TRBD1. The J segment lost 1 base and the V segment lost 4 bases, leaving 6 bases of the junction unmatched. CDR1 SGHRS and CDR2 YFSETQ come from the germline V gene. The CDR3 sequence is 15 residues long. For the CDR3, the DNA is TGCGCCAGCAGCACGGAAGGACAGGGGAACACTGAAGCTTTCTTT. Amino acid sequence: CASSTEGQGNTEAFF.

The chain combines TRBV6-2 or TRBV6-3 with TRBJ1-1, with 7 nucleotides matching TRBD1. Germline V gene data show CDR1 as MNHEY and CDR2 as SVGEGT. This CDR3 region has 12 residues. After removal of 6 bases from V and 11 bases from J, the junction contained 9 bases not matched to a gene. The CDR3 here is CASRSTGEEAFF. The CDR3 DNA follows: TGTGCCAGCAGGTCTACAGGGGAGGAGGCTTTCTTT.

CDR3 bases: TGTGCCAGCAGTGACCTTCCCCCGGGGGGCGAAGGTTCACCCCTCCACTTT. The encoded protein is CASSDLPPGGEGSPLHF. This rearrangement joins TRBV25-1 to TRBJ1-6; TRBD1 is a possible D gene (6 bases). V lost 3 bases, J lost 9 bases, and 21 bases lay in between. CDR3 length equals 17 residues. Germline assignment: CDR1 MGHDK and CDR2 SYGVNS.

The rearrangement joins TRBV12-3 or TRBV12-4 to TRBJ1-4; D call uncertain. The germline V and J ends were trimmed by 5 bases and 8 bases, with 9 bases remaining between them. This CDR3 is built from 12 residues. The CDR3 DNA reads TGTGCCAGCAGTATCGAGGGAGAAAAACTGTTTTTT. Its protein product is CASSIEGEKLFF.

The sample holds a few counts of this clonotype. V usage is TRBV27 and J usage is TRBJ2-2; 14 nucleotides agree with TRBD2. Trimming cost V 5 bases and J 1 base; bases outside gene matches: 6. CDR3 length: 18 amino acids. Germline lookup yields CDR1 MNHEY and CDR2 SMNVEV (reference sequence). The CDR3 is CASSPRTSGRKNTGELFF. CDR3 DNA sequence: TGTGCCAGCAGTCCACGGACTAGCGGGAGGAAGAACACCGGGGAGCTGTTTTTT.

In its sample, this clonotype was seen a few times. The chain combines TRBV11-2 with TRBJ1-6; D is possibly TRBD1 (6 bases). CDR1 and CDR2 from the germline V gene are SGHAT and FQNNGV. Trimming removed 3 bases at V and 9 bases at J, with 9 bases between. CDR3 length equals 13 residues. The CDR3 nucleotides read TGTGCCAGCAGCTTTACAGGGATTTCACCCCTCCACTTT. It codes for CASSFTGISPLHF.

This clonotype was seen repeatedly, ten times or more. In DNA, the CDR3 is TGTGCCAGCAGGCTTGACCCAGGGGACAATGAGCAGTTCTTC. Protein product: CASRLDPGDNEQFF. This sequence joins TRBV6-1 and TRBJ2-1, with a possible D match to TRBD1 (6 bases). This CDR3 has 14 amino acids. The germline V gene encodes CDR1 MNHNS and CDR2 SASEGT. The ends were cut back, 6 bases at V and 5 bases at J, with 14 bases in the middle.

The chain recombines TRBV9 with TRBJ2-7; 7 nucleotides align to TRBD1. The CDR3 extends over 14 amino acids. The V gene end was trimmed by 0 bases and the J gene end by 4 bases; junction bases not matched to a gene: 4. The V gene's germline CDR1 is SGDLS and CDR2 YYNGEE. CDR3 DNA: TGTGCCAGCAGCGTAGGAGGGGGCAAGTACGAGCAGTACTTC. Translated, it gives CASSVGGGKYEQYF.

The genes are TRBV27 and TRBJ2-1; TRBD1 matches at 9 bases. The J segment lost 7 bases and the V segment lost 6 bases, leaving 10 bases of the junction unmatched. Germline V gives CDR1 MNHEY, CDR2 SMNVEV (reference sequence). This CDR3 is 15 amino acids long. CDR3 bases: TGTGCCAGCAGCCCTACCACCGGGACAGGGAATGAGCAGTTCTTC. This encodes CASSPTTGTGNEQFF.

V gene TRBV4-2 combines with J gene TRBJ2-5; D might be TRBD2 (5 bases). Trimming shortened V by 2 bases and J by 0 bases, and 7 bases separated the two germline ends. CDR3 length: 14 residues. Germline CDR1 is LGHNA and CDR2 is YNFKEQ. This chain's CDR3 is CASSQTRDQETQYF. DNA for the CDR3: TGTGCCAGCAGCCAAACTAGGGACCAAGAGACCCAGTACTTC.

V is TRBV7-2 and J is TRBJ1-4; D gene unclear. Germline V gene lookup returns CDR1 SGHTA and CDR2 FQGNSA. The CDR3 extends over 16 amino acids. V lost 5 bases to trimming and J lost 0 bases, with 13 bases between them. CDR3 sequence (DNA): TGTGCCAGCAGCCCACCACCCGCGGCAACTAATGAAAAACTGTTTTTT. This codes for CASSPPPAATNEKLFF.

In DNA, the CDR3 is TGCAGTGCTCCCACCGGTGGGGGCCTCGGTGAAAAACTGTTTTTT. It is translated as CSAPTGGGLGEKLFF. This rearrangement joins TRBV20-1 to TRBJ1-4, with D possibly being TRBD1 (6 bases). Germline CDR1 and CDR2: DFQATT and SNEGSKA (reference sequence). V lost 5 bases, J lost 7 bases, and 20 bases lay in between. The CDR3 extends over 15 amino acids.

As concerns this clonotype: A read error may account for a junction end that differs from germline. The CDR3 region has the DNA TGTGCCGGCAGTCCTCAACTTGGAGATACGCAGTATTTT. It codes for CAGSPQLGDTQYF. The chain employs TRBV6-1 and TRBJ2-3; no clear D. The CDR3 runs to 13 residues. The germline gives CDR1 MNHNS, CDR2 SASEGT.

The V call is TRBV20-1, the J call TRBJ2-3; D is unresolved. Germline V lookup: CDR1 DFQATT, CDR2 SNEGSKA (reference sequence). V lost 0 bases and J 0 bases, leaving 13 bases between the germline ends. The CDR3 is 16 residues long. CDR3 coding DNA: TGCAGTGCTAGAGATCGCCAGAAAGCTAGCACAGATACGCAGTATTTT. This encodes CSARDRQKASTDTQYF.

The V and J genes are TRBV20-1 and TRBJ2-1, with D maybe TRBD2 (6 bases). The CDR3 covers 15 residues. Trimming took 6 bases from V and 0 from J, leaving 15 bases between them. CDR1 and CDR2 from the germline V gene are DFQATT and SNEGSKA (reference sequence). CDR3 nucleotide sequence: TGCAGTGCGCAACCTCGGGGGAGCTCCTACAATGAGCAGTTCTTC. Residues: CSAQPRGSSYNEQFF.

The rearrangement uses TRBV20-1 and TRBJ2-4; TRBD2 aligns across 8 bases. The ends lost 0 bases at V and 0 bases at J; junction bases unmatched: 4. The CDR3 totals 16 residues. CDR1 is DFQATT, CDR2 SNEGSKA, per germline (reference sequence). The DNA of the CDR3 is TGCAGTGCTAGAGAACTAGCGGACCTAGCCAAAAACATTCAGTACTTC. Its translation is CSARELADLAKNIQYF.

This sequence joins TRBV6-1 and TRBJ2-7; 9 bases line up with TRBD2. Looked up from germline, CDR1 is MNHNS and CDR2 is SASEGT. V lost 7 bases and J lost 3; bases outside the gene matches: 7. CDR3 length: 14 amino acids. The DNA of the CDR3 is TGTGCCAGCAACCCGCTAGCGGGGAGCTACGAGCAGTACTTC. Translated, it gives CASNPLAGSYEQYF.

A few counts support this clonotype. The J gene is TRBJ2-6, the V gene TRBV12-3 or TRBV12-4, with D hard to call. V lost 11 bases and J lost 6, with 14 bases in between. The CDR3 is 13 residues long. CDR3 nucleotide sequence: TGTGCCTGCCAGGTGGTAGAGGCCAACGTCCTGACTTTC. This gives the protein CACQVVEANVLTF.

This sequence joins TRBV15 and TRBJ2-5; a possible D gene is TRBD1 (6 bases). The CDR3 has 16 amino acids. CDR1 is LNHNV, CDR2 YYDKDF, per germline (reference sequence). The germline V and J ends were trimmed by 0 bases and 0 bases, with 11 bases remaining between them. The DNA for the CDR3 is TGTGCCACCAGCAGAGATCCCGGACAGTACCAAGAGACCCAGTACTTC. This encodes CATSRDPGQYQETQYF.

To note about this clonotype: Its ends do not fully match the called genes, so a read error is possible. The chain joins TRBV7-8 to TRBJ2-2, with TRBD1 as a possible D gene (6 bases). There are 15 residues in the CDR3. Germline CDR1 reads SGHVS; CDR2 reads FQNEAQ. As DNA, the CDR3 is TGTGCCAGCAGCGAGCATGGACAGTATACCGGGAAGCTGTTTTTT. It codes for CASSEHGQYTGKLFF.

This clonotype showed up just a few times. The CDR3 spells CASSFLGRSSYEQYF. The DNA for the CDR3 is TGTGCCAGCAGTTTTCTAGGGCGGAGCTCCTACGAGCAGTACTTC. This chain connects TRBV28 to TRBJ2-7; D call uncertain. This CDR3 region has 15 residues. Trimming took 3 bases from V and 0 from J, leaving 12 bases between them. Germline V lookup: CDR1 MDHEN, CDR2 SYDVKM.

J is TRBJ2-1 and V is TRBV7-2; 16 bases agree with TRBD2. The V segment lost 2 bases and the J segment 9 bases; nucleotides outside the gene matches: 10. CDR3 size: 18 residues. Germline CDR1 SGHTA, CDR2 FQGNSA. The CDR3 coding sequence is TGTGCCAGCAGCTTAATCGGGACTAGCGGGGGGGCCTCGGGTGAGCAGTTCTTC. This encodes CASSLIGTSGGASGEQFF.

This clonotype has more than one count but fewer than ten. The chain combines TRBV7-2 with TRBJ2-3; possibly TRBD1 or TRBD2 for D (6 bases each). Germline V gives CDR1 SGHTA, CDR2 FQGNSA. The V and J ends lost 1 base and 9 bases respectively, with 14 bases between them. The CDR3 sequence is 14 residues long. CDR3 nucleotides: TGTGCCAGCAGCTTAGACCTCGGGGGCCAGACGCAGTATTTT. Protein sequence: CASSLDLGGQTQYF.

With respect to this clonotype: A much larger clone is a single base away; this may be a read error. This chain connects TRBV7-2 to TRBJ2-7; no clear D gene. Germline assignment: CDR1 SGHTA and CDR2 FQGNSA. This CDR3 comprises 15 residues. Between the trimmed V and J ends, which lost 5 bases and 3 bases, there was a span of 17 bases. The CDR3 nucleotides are TGTGCCAGCAGCGAAGAGCCGGGCTGGGGCTACGAGCAGTACTTC. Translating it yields CASSEEPGWGYEQYF.

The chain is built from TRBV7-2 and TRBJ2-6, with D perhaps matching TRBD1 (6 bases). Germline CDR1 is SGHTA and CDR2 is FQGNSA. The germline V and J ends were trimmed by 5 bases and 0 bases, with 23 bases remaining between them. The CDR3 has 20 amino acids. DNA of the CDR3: TGTGCCAGCAGCCCCTTTTACTTACAGGGATGGAACTCTGGGGCCAACGTCCTGACTTTC. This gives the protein CASSPFYLQGWNSGANVLTF.